The next 29 T cell receptor beta chains were all read from a single sample in a study of response to subunit inactivated influenza vaccine. TCRdb ran MiXCR on the RT-PCR reads and lists one entry per CDR3 protein. The data contain hundreds of thousands of distinct CDR3 sequences, less than 15% of them singletons. The sample in question was PBMCs from blood, obtained approximately 15 days before vaccination. Every receptor here comes from a man aged 45-65 years who received an inactivated influenza vaccine.

The gene calls are TRBV28 and TRBJ2-3; D may correspond to TRBD1 or TRBD2 (5 bases each). This CDR3 contains 15 residues. The V end was cut by 7 bases, the J end by 0 bases, with 14 bases between. Germline-derived CDR1 and CDR2 are MDHEN and SYDVKM. In DNA form, the CDR3 reads TGTGCCAGCAACGCAGGGTGGGGGAGCACAGATACGCAGTATTTT. Translation: CASNAGWGSTDTQYF.

This clonotype was counted ten times or more. This chain connects TRBV27 to TRBJ2-1, with 8 bases lining up with TRBD1. The CDR3 runs 15 residues. V lost 5 bases to trimming and J lost 7 bases; unmatched junction nucleotides: 10. Germline values: CDR1 MNHEY, CDR2 SMNVEV (reference sequence). The CDR3 loop reads CASSPLGQGMNEQFF. CDR3 DNA sequence: TGTGCCAGCAGTCCCCTCGGACAGGGTATGAATGAGCAGTTCTTC.

This chain joins TRBV7-9 and TRBJ2-1, with 7 bases that match TRBD2. From germline, CDR1 is SEHNR and CDR2 FQNEAQ (reference sequence). The V and J ends lost 2 bases and 3 bases, in that order; junction bases with no gene match: 4. This CDR3 comprises 15 residues. The CDR3 bases are TGTGCCAGCAGCTTACCAGCGGGGCTCTACAATGAGCAGTTCTTC. This codes for CASSLPAGLYNEQFF.

The J gene is TRBJ1-4, the V gene TRBV12-3 or TRBV12-4; D remains unclear. The CDR3 covers 14 residues. The V end lost 5 bases, the J end lost 0 bases, and 7 bases lay between the germline ends. CDR3 nucleotides: TGTGCCAGCAGTACCTATGCAACTAATGAAAAACTGTTTTTT. Protein sequence: CASSTYATNEKLFF.

The rearrangement uses TRBV10-3 and TRBJ2-3; 8 positions match TRBD1. V shed 6 bases, J shed 3 bases, and the junction held 5 bases outside the gene matches. The CDR3 runs 14 residues. Looked up from germline, CDR1 is ENHRY and CDR2 is SYGVKD. The CDR3 DNA follows: TGTGCCATCAGCAGAACAGGGGGGACAGATACGCAGTATTTT. Its translation: CAISRTGGTDTQYF.

The table lists this clonotype with a few counts. This chain uses TRBV4-1 with TRBJ2-1; 11 nucleotides line up with TRBD2. The V gene's germline CDR1 is MGHRA and CDR2 YSYEKL. Trimming took 5 bases from V and 3 from J; bases not matched to a gene: 6. The CDR3 covers 16 residues. The CDR3 nucleotides read TGCGCCAGCAGCGAAGGACTAGCGGGTAACTACAATGAGCAGTTCTTC. Translated, it gives CASSEGLAGNYNEQFF.

The chain couples TRBV5-1 to TRBJ2-6; the D gene is possibly TRBD1 (6 bases). Germline CDR1 and CDR2: SGHRS and YFSETQ. V was shortened by 3 bases and J by 1 base, with 8 bases between the two germline ends. This CDR3 has 15 amino acids. CDR3 nucleotides: TGCGCCAGCAGCTCCAGGGGATCTGGGGCCAACGTCCTGACTTTC. Its translation: CASSSRGSGANVLTF.

The chain uses TRBV7-2 and TRBJ2-1; D is uncertain. The V and J ends lost 0 bases and 5 bases respectively, with 8 bases between them. Looked up from germline, CDR1 is SGHTA and CDR2 is FQGNSA. The CDR3 contains 14 residues. The CDR3 is CASSLASLHNEQFF. In DNA form, the CDR3 reads TGTGCCAGCAGCTTAGCTTCACTCCACAATGAGCAGTTCTTC.

This chain uses TRBV4-3 with TRBJ1-1, with D unclear. Per the germline V gene, CDR1 is LGHNA and CDR2 is YSLEER. The CDR3 sequence is 14 residues long. Trimming stripped 0 bases from V and 10 bases from J, with 15 bases between. This chain's CDR3 is CASSQDRVGVPAFF. The CDR3, as DNA: TGCGCCAGCAGCCAAGATAGGGTCGGGGTCCCAGCTTTCTTT.

The V gene is TRBV20-1, the J gene TRBJ2-6; D perhaps matches TRBD1 (6 bases). Trimming took 7 bases from V and 0 from J, leaving 13 bases between them. Germline V CDR1 and CDR2: DFQATT, SNEGSKA (reference sequence). The CDR3 is 15 residues long. The CDR3 here is CSVRDTSSGANVLTF. DNA for the CDR3: TGCAGTGTCAGGGACACATCCTCTGGGGCCAACGTCCTGACTTTC.

The chain carries TRBV7-2 and TRBJ2-3; D possibly corresponds to TRBD2 (5 bases). The CDR3 contains 16 residues. Germline CDR1 SGHTA, CDR2 FQGNSA. Between the trimmed V and J ends, which lost 1 base and 0 bases, there was a span of 11 bases. The CDR3 loop is CASSLVGGPSTDTQYF. The CDR3 DNA follows: TGTGCCAGCAGCTTAGTCGGCGGGCCTAGCACAGATACGCAGTATTTT.

This clonotype was seen more than once but under ten times. The chain combines TRBV7-7 with TRBJ1-2; D gene uncertain. V lost 3 bases and J lost 4, with 12 bases in between. This CDR3 comprises 14 residues. Germline V gene lookup returns CDR1 SSHAT and CDR2 FNYEAQ (reference sequence). The CDR3 nucleotides are TGTGCCAGCAGCTTGCGGCCAGACTCCTATGGCTACACCTTC. As protein: CASSLRPDSYGYTF.

The chain carries TRBV4-1 and TRBJ1-1, with D hard to call. V was pared by 5 bases and J by 10 bases, with 29 bases between. From germline, CDR1 is MGHRA and CDR2 YSYEKL. This CDR3 comprises 17 residues. The CDR3 is CASSGSRRADGVSGAFF. The CDR3 DNA reads TGCGCCAGCAGCGGATCCCGGAGGGCCGACGGGGTCAGTGGAGCTTTCTTT.

The chain uses TRBV5-6 and TRBJ2-5; 11 nucleotides agree with TRBD2. With V trimmed by 2 bases and J by 2 bases, 5 bases remained unmatched. This CDR3 contains 16 residues. Germline lookup yields CDR1 SGHDT and CDR2 YYEEEE. Written as DNA, the CDR3 is TGTGCCAGCAGCTTTAGCGGGAGGGCCCAACAAGAGACCCAGTACTTC. This codes for CASSFSGRAQQETQYF. Looking up the rest from reference TRBV5-6 and TRBJ2-5 gives the full variable domain: DAGVTQSPTHLIKTRGQQVTLRCSPKSGHDTVSWYQQALGQGPQFIFQYYEEEERQRGNFPDRFSGHQFPNYSSELNVNALLLGDSALYLCASSFSGRAQQETQYFGPGTRLLVL.

This chain connects TRBV7-9 to TRBJ2-5; 13 nucleotides line up with TRBD2. J lost 6 bases, V lost 5 bases, and 3 bases had no gene match. The CDR3 is 14 amino acids. In germline, CDR1 is SEHNR, CDR2 FQNEAQ (reference sequence). CDR3 bases: TGTGCCAGCAGCCCGGGGACTAGCGGGAAGACCCAGTACTTC. Its protein product is CASSPGTSGKTQYF.

The chain joins TRBV18 to TRBJ1-1; weak D call: TRBD1 (6 bases). V dropped 2 bases and J dropped 7 bases, with 8 bases sitting between them. CDR3 length: 12 residues. The V gene's germline CDR1 is KGHSH and CDR2 LQKENI. The CDR3 loop is CASSPKGGEAFF. CDR3 sequence (DNA): TGTGCCAGCTCACCAAAGGGGGGTGAAGCTTTCTTT.

In its sample, this clonotype was seen a few times. The chain couples TRBV4-3 to TRBJ2-5; no clear D. The CDR3 loop spans 15 amino acids. Looked up from germline, CDR1 is LGHNA and CDR2 is YSLEER. V lost 0 bases and J 5 bases, leaving 13 bases between the germline ends. The CDR3 nucleotides read TGCGCCAGCAGCCAAGATTGGGTTCCGGTGGAGACCCAGTACTTC. This translates into CASSQDWVPVETQYF.

This clonotype has more than one count but fewer than ten. The chain recombines TRBV7-8 with TRBJ1-4; D unclear. CDR3 length: 14 amino acids. V lost 6 bases and J lost 5, with 13 bases in between. From germline, CDR1 is SGHVS and CDR2 FQNEAQ. The CDR3 loop is CASRDFGANEKLFF. The CDR3, as DNA: TGTGCCAGCAGGGACTTCGGAGCGAATGAAAAACTGTTTTTT.

In this sample, this clonotype turned up many times. This chain uses TRBV6-2 or TRBV6-3 with TRBJ2-5, with D uncertain. The germline gives CDR1 MNHEY, CDR2 SVGEGT. V lost 3 bases and J 5 bases, leaving 4 bases between the germline ends. This CDR3 has 11 residues. The DNA of the CDR3 is TGTGCCAGCAGTTATTTTGAGACCCAGTACTTC. Translating gives CASSYFETQYF.

This clonotype has only a few counts. The rearrangement links TRBV29-1 to TRBJ2-7; D uncertain. Looked up from germline, CDR1 is SQVTM and CDR2 is ANQGSEA. CDR3 length: 13 amino acids. Trimming took off 5 bases at V and 3 bases at J, with 14 bases between the two ends. The CDR3 loop reads CSVMRPFHYEQYF. The CDR3 coding sequence is TGCAGCGTTATGCGGCCATTCCACTACGAGCAGTACTTC.

The chain links TRBV6-5 to TRBJ2-1; the D is unclear. The CDR3 runs 15 residues. Germline V gene sequence: CDR1 MNHEY, CDR2 SVGAGI. V dropped 2 bases and J dropped 6 bases, with 14 bases sitting between them. CDR3 amino acids: CASSYPAVGINEQFF. DNA for the CDR3: TGTGCCAGCAGTTACCCGGCGGTGGGGATCAATGAGCAGTTCTTC.

The chain uses TRBV7-2 and TRBJ2-7, with no clear D. The CDR3 is 13 amino acids. Germline CDR1 and CDR2: SGHTA and FQGNSA. Between the trimmed V and J ends, which lost 4 bases and 3 bases, there was a span of 10 bases. The CDR3 DNA follows: TGTGCCAGCAGCTCGGACGGCATCTACGAGCAGTACTTC. Protein product: CASSSDGIYEQYF.

The chain joins TRBV19 to TRBJ1-1; no definite D call. Germline V gene data show CDR1 as LNHDA and CDR2 as SQIVND (reference sequence). The CDR3 contains 15 residues. V lost 7 bases and J lost 2, with 17 bases in between. The CDR3 here is CASKFDHVFNTEAFF. In DNA form, the CDR3 reads TGTGCCAGTAAGTTCGATCATGTATTCAACACTGAAGCTTTCTTT. The complete variable domain, with remaining parts taken from reference TRBV19 and TRBJ1-1, reads DGGITQSPKYLFRKEGQNVTLSCEQNLNHDAMYWYRQDPGQGLRLIYYSQIVNDFQKGDIAEGYSVSREKKESFPLTVTSAQKNPTAFYLCASKFDHVFNTEAFFGQGTRLTVV.

This clonotype has just a few counts. The V call is TRBV21-1, the J call TRBJ2-7; the listed D gene, TRBD2, was not tested against the DNA. TRBV21-1 is classified as a pseudogene. CDR3 length equals 21 residues. The CDR3 sequence: CASSKGRGRLAGPTFSYEQYF. CDR3 bases: TGTGCCAGCAGCAAAGGAAGAGGGAGACTAGCGGGACCCACATTCTCCTACGAGCAGTACTTC.

The V gene is TRBV5-6, the J gene TRBJ1-6; D possibly corresponds to TRBD1 (6 bases). V lost 1 base and J lost 7, with 15 bases in between. The germline CDR1 and CDR2 sequences are SGHDT and YYEEEE. The CDR3 length is 16 residues. The CDR3 reads CASSLIGRTENSPLHF. The CDR3 region has the DNA TGTGCCAGCAGCTTGATTGGGAGGACAGAAAATTCACCCCTCCACTTT.

Here the CDR3 DNA reads TGCGCCAGTACGGAAGGGGATACGCAGTATTTT. Translation gives CASTEGDTQYF. The chain recombines TRBV5-1 with TRBJ2-3; no reliable D call. The germline V and J ends were trimmed by 8 bases and 6 bases, with 10 bases remaining between them. CDR1 is SGHRS, CDR2 YFSETQ, per germline. The length of the CDR3 is 11 residues.

Details on this clonotype: One base separates it from a far larger clone, so it is likely a read error. The J gene is TRBJ2-3, the V gene TRBV12-3 or TRBV12-4; D gene uncertain. The ends were cut back, 7 bases at V and 2 bases at J, with 4 bases in the middle. The length of the CDR3 is 11 residues. CDR3 DNA sequence: TGTGCCAGCATTCACACAGATACGCAGTATTTT. This codes for CASIHTDTQYF.

Ten or more counts support this clonotype. The chain has TRBV12-3 or TRBV12-4 and TRBJ2-1, with 7 bases fitting TRBD1. CDR3 length equals 15 residues. Trimming cost V 5 bases and J 6 bases; bases outside gene matches: 10. The CDR3 here is CASSPGTDNFNEQFF. The CDR3 DNA reads TGTGCCAGCAGTCCCGGGACAGACAATTTCAATGAGCAGTTCTTC.

This clonotype was detected only a few times. CDR3 nucleotides: TGTGCCAGCAGCTTCGGGACCTCACGGACTAATGAAAAACTGTTTTTT. Translating it yields CASSFGTSRTNEKLFF. J is TRBJ1-4 and V is TRBV7-8; D is perhaps TRBD1 (5 bases). Germline assignment: CDR1 SGHVS and CDR2 FQNEAQ. This CDR3 region has 16 residues. V dropped 3 bases and J dropped 2 bases, with 13 bases sitting between them.